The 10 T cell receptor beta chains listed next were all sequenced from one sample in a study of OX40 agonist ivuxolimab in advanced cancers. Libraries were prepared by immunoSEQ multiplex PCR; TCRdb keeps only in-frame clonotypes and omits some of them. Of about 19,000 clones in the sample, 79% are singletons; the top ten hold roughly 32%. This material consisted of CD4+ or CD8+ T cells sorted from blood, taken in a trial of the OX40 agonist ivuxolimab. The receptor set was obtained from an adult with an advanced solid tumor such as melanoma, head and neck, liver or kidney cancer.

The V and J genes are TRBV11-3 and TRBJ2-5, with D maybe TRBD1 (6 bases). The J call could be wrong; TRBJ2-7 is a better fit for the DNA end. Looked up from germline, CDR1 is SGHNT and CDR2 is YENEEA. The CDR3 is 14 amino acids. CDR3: CASSFRDNSYEQYF. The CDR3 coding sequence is TGTGCCAGCAGCTTCCGGGACAACTCCTACGAGCAGTACTTC.

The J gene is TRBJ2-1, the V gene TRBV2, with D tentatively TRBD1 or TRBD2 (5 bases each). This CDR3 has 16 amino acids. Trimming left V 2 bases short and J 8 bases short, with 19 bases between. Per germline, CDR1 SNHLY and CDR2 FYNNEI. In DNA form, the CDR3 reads TGTGCCAGCAGTGAAAGACCGGGGACGCGGAGGCATGAGCAGTTCTTC. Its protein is CASSERPGTRRHEQFF.

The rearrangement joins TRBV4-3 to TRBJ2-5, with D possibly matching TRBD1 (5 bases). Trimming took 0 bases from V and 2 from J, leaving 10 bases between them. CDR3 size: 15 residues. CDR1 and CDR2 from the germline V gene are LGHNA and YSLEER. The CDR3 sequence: CASSQEDRGQETQYF. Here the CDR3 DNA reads TGCGCCAGCAGCCAAGAGGATAGGGGTCAAGAGACCCAGTACTTC.

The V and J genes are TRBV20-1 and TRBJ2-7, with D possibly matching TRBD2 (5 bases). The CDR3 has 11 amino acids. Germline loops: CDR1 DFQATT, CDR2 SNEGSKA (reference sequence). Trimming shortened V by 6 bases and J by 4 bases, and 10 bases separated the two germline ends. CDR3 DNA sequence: TGCAGTGCACCCGGGATTTACGAGCAGTACTTC. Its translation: CSAPGIYEQYF.

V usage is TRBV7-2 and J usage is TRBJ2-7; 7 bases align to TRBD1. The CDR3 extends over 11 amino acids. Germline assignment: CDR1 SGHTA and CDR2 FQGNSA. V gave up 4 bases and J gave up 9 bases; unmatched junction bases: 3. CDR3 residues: CASSYRGRQYF. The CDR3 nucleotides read TGTGCCAGCAGCTACAGGGGAAGGCAGTACTTC.

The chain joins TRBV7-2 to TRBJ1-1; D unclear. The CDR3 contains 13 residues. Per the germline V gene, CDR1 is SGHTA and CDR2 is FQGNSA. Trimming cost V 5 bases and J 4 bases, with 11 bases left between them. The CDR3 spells CASSLGRFTEAFF. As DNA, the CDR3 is TGTGCCAGCAGCCTGGGGAGGTTCACTGAAGCTTTCTTT.

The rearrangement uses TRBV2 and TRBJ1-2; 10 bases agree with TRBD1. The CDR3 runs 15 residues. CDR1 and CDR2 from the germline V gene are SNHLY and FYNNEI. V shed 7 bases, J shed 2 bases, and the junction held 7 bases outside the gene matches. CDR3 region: CASMTTGGLNYGYTF. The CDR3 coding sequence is TGTGCCAGCATGACGACAGGGGGCTTGAACTATGGCTACACCTTC.

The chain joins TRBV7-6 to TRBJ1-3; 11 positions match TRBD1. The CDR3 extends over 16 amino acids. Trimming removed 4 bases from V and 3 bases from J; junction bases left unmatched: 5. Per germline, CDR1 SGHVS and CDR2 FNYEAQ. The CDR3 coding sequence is TGTGCCAGCAGCTCCGGACAGGGGGCTGATGGAAACACCATATATTTT. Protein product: CASSSGQGADGNTIYF. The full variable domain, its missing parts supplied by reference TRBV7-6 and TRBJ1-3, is GAGVSQSPRYKVTKRGQDVALRCDPISGHVSLYWYRQALGQGPEFLTYFNYEAQQDKSGLPNDRFSAERPEGSISTLTIQRTEQRDSAMYRCASSSGQGADGNTIYFGEGSWLTVV.

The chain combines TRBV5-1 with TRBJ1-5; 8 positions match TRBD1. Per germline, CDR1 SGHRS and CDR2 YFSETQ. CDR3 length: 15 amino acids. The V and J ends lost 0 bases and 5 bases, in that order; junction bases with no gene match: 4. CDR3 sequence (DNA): TGCGCCAGCAGCTTGGGACAGGGGAGGGATCAGCCCCAGCATTTT. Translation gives CASSLGQGRDQPQHF.

For the CDR3, the DNA is TGTGCCAGTAGTATTGATGGGGGCAATCAGCCCCAGCATTTT. Encoded protein: CASSIDGGNQPQHF. The genes are TRBV19 and TRBJ1-5; D uncertain. Trimming removed 3 bases at V and 2 bases at J, with 8 bases between. Germline-derived CDR1 and CDR2 are LNHDA and SQIVND (reference sequence). The CDR3 length is 14 residues.